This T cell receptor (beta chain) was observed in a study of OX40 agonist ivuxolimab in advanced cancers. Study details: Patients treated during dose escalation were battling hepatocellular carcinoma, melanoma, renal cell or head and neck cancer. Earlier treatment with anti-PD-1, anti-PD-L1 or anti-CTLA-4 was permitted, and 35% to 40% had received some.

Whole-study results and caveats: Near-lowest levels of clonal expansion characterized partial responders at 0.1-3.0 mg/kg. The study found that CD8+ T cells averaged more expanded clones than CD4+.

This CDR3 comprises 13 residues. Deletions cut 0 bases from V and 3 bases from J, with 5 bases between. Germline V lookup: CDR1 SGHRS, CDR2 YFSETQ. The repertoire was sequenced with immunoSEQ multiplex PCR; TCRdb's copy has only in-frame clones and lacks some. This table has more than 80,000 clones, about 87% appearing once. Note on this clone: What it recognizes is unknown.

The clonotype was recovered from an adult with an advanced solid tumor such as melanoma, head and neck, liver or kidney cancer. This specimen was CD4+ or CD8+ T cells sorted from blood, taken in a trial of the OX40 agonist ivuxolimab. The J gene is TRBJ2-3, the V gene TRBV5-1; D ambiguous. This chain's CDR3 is CASSLAATDTQYF. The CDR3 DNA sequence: TGCGCCAGCAGCTTGGCCGCGACAGATACGCAGTATTTT.